The present T cell receptor (beta chain) was sequenced within a study of cytomegalovirus exposure and HLA in healthy donors. Study outcomes and limitations: The authors excluded some V segments, including TRBV6-2 and TRBV6-3, as indistinguishable. While the bulk of TCR sequences proved rare, some public TCRs turned up in many donors.

PCR amplification relied on 60 Vbeta primers (plus 13 Jbeta primers). Original processing methods: An analysis performed later counted 60 million to 90 million unique TCR beta chains (approximately 10 million of them shared). TCRdb's copy holds only in-frame clones and misses some; the assay was immunoSEQ multiplex PCR. The DNA was the basis for D and trimming; V, J and clone size are from that table. This sample's table reports 100,000 to 150,000 clones. The germline V gene has CDR1 MNHEY and CDR2 SMNVEV (reference sequence). This CDR3 comprises 14 residues. V lost 6 bases and J lost 6; bases outside the gene matches: 1. Points on this clone: Antigen specificity is unknown.

Sequencing used PBMCs. The clonotype was recovered from a man aged 25 to 40 in good health and CMV-seronegative. The chain employs TRBV27 and TRBJ2-1, with 14 bases aligning to TRBD2. This chain's CDR3 is CASRGTSGSNEQFF. The CDR3 region has the DNA TGTGCCAGCAGGGGGACTAGCGGGAGCAATGAGCAGTTCTTC.